What follows are 28 T cell receptor beta chains derived from one specimen sequenced in a study of T cells in Graves' hyperthyroidism and ophthalmopathy. RNA transcripts gave rise to amplified TCR beta CDR3 regions. A first-round RT-PCR of the TCR CDR3 used the HTBI primer set. TCRdb fed the multiplex PCR reads into MiXCR, producing one record per CDR3 protein. Of approximately 620,000 distinct CDR3 sequences listed, approximately 15% are singletons. The sample consisted of blood. The receptors were sampled from a middle-aged woman with Graves' ophthalmopathy.

This clonotype was detected ten times or more. The chain is built from TRBV29-1 and TRBJ1-1; TRBD1 might be the D (6 bases). The CDR3 sequence is 13 residues long. Deletions cut 5 bases from V and 0 bases from J, with 10 bases between. Germline V gene data show CDR1 as SQVTM and CDR2 as ANQGSEA. The CDR3 is CSVLQGLNTEAFF. The DNA for the CDR3 is TGCAGCGTTCTACAGGGATTGAACACTGAAGCTTTCTTT.

As concerns this clonotype: The missing conserved phenylalanine or tryptophan at the end of this CDR3 makes a read error likely. The CDR3 region has the DNA TGTGCCTGGAGTTCGGCAGGGGGCTGGAGTGAAGCTTTCCTT. This codes for CAWSSAGGWSEAFL. V is TRBV30 and J is TRBJ1-1, with TRBD1 identical over 8 bases. Trimming took 2 bases from V and 7 from J; bases not matched to a gene: 9. The CDR3 contains 14 residues. Germline CDR1 GTSNPN, CDR2 SVGIG (reference sequence).

This clonotype was seen at least ten times. The chain recombines TRBV6-1 with TRBJ2-1, with D uncertain. V lost 6 bases to trimming and J lost 3 bases, with 9 bases between them. The CDR3 runs to 13 residues. The germline CDR1 and CDR2 sequences are MNHNS and SASEGT. The CDR3 bases are TGTGCCAGCAGGCACCCATTCTACAATGAGCAGTTCTTC. Its translation: CASRHPFYNEQFF.

The chain is built from TRBV4-1 and TRBJ2-3, with TRBD2 identical over 8 bases. The ends lost 1 base at V and 1 base at J; junction bases unmatched: 10. Looked up from germline, CDR1 is MGHRA and CDR2 is YSYEKL. The CDR3 spans 18 residues. The CDR3 DNA reads TGCGCCAGCAGCCAAGCAACTCGCACGGGGGGGCGCACAGATACGCAGTATTTT. Residues: CASSQATRTGGRTDTQYF.

In regard to this clonotype: Since a much larger clone is just one base distant, this may be a read error. The chain joins TRBV20-1 to TRBJ1-2; D is ambiguous. V was clipped by 0 bases and J by 6 bases, with 23 bases between them. Germline V gene data show CDR1 as DFQATT and CDR2 as SNEGSKA (reference sequence). CDR3 length: 17 amino acids. The CDR3 protein is CSARESGFGGSTHGYTF. Written as DNA, the CDR3 is TGCAGTGCTAGAGAGAGCGGCTTTGGAGGATCAACGCATGGCTACACCTTC.

This clonotype was observed many times. This chain connects TRBV20-1 to TRBJ2-7; D remains unclear. Trimming stripped 0 bases from V and 0 bases from J, with 6 bases between. This CDR3 region has 13 residues. The germline CDR1 and CDR2 sequences are DFQATT and SNEGSKA (reference sequence). The CDR3 loop reads CSARDSSSYEQYF. CDR3 nucleotides: TGCAGTGCTAGAGATTCATCCTCCTACGAGCAGTACTTC.

This chain joins TRBV7-9 and TRBJ2-7, with D maybe TRBD2 (5 bases). The CDR3 runs to 13 residues. The ends were cut back, 1 base at V and 5 bases at J, with 9 bases in the middle. Germline CDR1 reads SEHNR; CDR2 reads FQNEAQ (reference sequence). DNA of the CDR3: TGTGCCAGCAGCTTAGTTTCCGGGAACGAGCAGTACTTC. It translates to CASSLVSGNEQYF.

The V and J genes are TRBV24-1 and TRBJ2-5, with D unclear. The germline gives CDR1 KGHDR, CDR2 SFDVKD. V was cut by 6 bases and J by 1 base, with 8 bases left in between. CDR3 length equals 13 residues. CDR3 sequence (DNA): TGTGCCACCAGTCGACAATCCCAAGAGACCCAGTACTTC. Its translation: CATSRQSQETQYF.

This chain connects TRBV9 to TRBJ2-2, with 10 bases that match TRBD2. Germline assignment: CDR1 SGDLS and CDR2 YYNGEE. This CDR3 is built from 16 residues. The V and J ends lost 0 bases and 6 bases, in that order; junction bases with no gene match: 5. The CDR3 reads CASSVVSSGSAGELFF. DNA of the CDR3: TGTGCCAGCAGCGTAGTATCTAGCGGGAGTGCCGGGGAGCTGTTTTTT.

The chain employs TRBV2 and TRBJ1-3, with a tentative D call TRBD1 (5 bases). Trimming took 6 bases from V and 2 from J, leaving 11 bases between them. CDR3 length: 14 residues. The germline CDR1 and CDR2 sequences are SNHLY and FYNNEI. CDR3 bases: TGTGCCAGCAGGGGAGGCAGGGCTGGAAACACCATATATTTT. Translated, it gives CASRGGRAGNTIYF. The whole variable domain, filled in from reference TRBV2 and TRBJ1-3, reads EPEVTQTPSHQVTQMGQEVILRCVPISNHLYFYWYRQILGQKVEFLVSFYNNEISEKSEIFDDQFSVERPDGSNFTLKIRSTKLEDSAMYFCASRGGRAGNTIYFGEGSWLTVV.

This clonotype was observed many times. The chain uses TRBV28 and TRBJ2-7, with 10 bases fitting TRBD2. Trimming took 3 bases from V and 6 from J; bases not matched to a gene: 5. The germline V gene has CDR1 MDHEN and CDR2 SYDVKM. CDR3 length: 14 residues. CDR3 bases: TGTGCCAGCAGTTTGCTAGCGGGAGCCGGCGAGCAGTACTTC. Its translation: CASSLLAGAGEQYF.

This clonotype was observed a handful of times. The gene calls are TRBV20-1 and TRBJ2-7; D unclear. Germline-derived CDR1 and CDR2 are DFQATT and SNEGSKA (reference sequence). Trimming shortened V by 7 bases and J by 6 bases, and 19 bases separated the two germline ends. The CDR3 sequence is 13 residues long. The CDR3 sequence: CSVAPPPNSEQYF. The CDR3 DNA reads TGCAGTGTCGCCCCCCCCCCCAACTCCGAGCAGTACTTC.

The gene calls are TRBV7-9 and TRBJ1-2; the D gene is possibly TRBD1 (5 bases). CDR1 and CDR2 from the germline V gene are SEHNR and FQNEAQ (reference sequence). V dropped 5 bases and J dropped 2 bases, with 15 bases sitting between them. This CDR3 has 15 residues. This CDR3 is CASSPSGVENYGYTF. CDR3 sequence (DNA): TGTGCCAGCAGCCCGTCGGGGGTAGAAAACTATGGCTACACCTTC.

The table lists this clonotype with a few counts. J is TRBJ1-5 and V is TRBV28; no clear D. Trimming took 6 bases from V and 6 from J, leaving 24 bases between them. This CDR3 has 17 residues. The germline V gene has CDR1 MDHEN and CDR2 SYDVKM. The CDR3 sequence is CASRVSQIGRGGQPQHF. The CDR3 bases are TGTGCCAGCAGAGTTTCCCAGATCGGCCGGGGAGGTCAGCCCCAGCATTTT.

The rearrangement links TRBV29-1 to TRBJ2-5; tentative D call: TRBD1 (6 bases). The CDR3 is 12 amino acids. V was trimmed by 6 bases and J by 4 bases, leaving 12 bases between them. Germline V gives CDR1 SQVTM, CDR2 ANQGSEA. This CDR3 reads CSVRTGPETQYF. Here the CDR3 DNA reads TGCAGCGTCCGCACAGGGCCAGAGACCCAGTACTTC.

As concerns this clonotype: Possible read error: a much larger clone is one base away. The rearrangement joins TRBV7-2 to TRBJ2-1, with 7 bases that match TRBD2. Per germline, CDR1 SGHTA and CDR2 FQGNSA. The CDR3 is made up of 15 amino acids. The CDR3 protein is CPSSSSGSVYNEQFF. The CDR3 nucleotides read TGTCCCAGCAGCAGTAGCGGGTCTGTCTACAATGAGCAGTTCTTC.

The genes are TRBV4-2 and TRBJ1-1; 8 bases line up with TRBD1. Germline assignment: CDR1 LGHNA and CDR2 YNFKEQ. The CDR3 covers 19 residues. With V trimmed by 1 base and J by 1 base, 14 bases remained unmatched. CDR3 coding DNA: TGTGCCAGCAGCCAAGGGGAGGGATCAGGGGGCGATTGGAACACTGAAGCTTTCTTT. Translating gives CASSQGEGSGGDWNTEAFF.

DNA for the CDR3: TGTGCCAGTGGACAGGGGGGACGAGGCTACACCTTC. It is translated as CASGQGGRGYTF. The chain carries TRBV27 and TRBJ1-2; 10 positions agree with TRBD1. This CDR3 is 12 amino acids long. V was clipped by 9 bases and J by 8 bases; unmatched bases: 6. Looked up from germline, CDR1 is MNHEY and CDR2 is SMNVEV (reference sequence).

The V call is TRBV29-1, the J call TRBJ2-7, with a possible D match to TRBD1 (5 bases). Germline V gene data show CDR1 as SQVTM and CDR2 as ANQGSEA. This CDR3 is built from 12 residues. V lost 5 bases to trimming and J lost 5 bases, with 13 bases between them. CDR3 nucleotides: TGCAGCGTTCGAAGGGGCCTCGACGAGCAGTACTTC. This sequence encodes CSVRRGLDEQYF.

The chain is built from TRBV10-3 and TRBJ1-2; 7 nucleotides line up with TRBD1. The junction had 3 bases not matched to a gene; V was cut back by 0 bases and J by 5 bases. The CDR3 consists of 14 residues. Germline-derived CDR1 and CDR2 are ENHRY and SYGVKD. The CDR3 region has the DNA TGTGCCATCAGTGAGTCGGCGGGACAGTATGGCTACACCTTC. This encodes CAISESAGQYGYTF.

The chain joins TRBV10-3 to TRBJ1-2; 7 positions agree with TRBD1. CDR1 is ENHRY, CDR2 SYGVKD, per germline. CDR3 length: 14 residues. The V segment lost 5 bases and the J segment 2 bases; nucleotides outside the gene matches: 5. CDR3 coding DNA: TGTGCCATCAGTCGGACAGGTGAAAACTATGGCTACACCTTC. It encodes CAISRTGENYGYTF.

This clonotype came up once. The chain combines TRBV19 with TRBJ2-1; possible D gene TRBD2, 5 bases. V was clipped by 3 bases and J by 5 bases, with 11 bases between them. The CDR3 is 14 amino acids. The germline gives CDR1 LNHDA, CDR2 SQIVND (reference sequence). The CDR3 sequence is CASSIASTDNEQFF. The CDR3 DNA reads as TGTGCCAGTAGTATCGCTAGCACTGACAATGAGCAGTTCTTC.

The chain employs TRBV19 and TRBJ1-3; D is unclear. The CDR3 totals 14 residues. From germline, CDR1 is LNHDA and CDR2 SQIVND (reference sequence). Trimming left V 8 bases short and J 0 bases short, with 11 bases between. CDR3 residues: CASGSKNSGNTIYF. The CDR3 bases are TGTGCCAGTGGGAGCAAAAACTCTGGAAACACCATATATTTT.

The V and J genes are TRBV10-1 and TRBJ2-5; the D is unclear. The V gene's germline CDR1 is WNHNN and CDR2 SYGVQD (reference sequence). The ends were cut back, 0 bases at V and 2 bases at J, with 4 bases in the middle. CDR3 length: 13 amino acids. The CDR3 nucleotides read TGCGCCAGCAGTGAGTCAGGGCAAGAGACCCAGTACTTC. Protein: CASSESGQETQYF.

In this sample, this clonotype turned up a few times. The chain carries TRBV28 and TRBJ2-3; 8 bases match TRBD2. The CDR3 length is 17 residues. The V segment lost 4 bases and the J segment 0 bases; nucleotides outside the gene matches: 9. CDR1 and CDR2 (germline): MDHEN, SYDVKM. CDR3 sequence (DNA): TGTGCCAGCAGTTCCCCCACTAGCGGAGGCAGCACAGATACGCAGTATTTT. As protein: CASSSPTSGGSTDTQYF.

In its sample, this clonotype was seen a few times. The chain couples TRBV18 to TRBJ2-1; D gene ambiguous. Trimming removed 0 bases at V and 1 base at J, with 10 bases between. The CDR3 length is 16 residues. Germline loops: CDR1 KGHSH, CDR2 LQKENI. The chain's CDR3 is CASSPPRQASYNEQFF. CDR3 nucleotides: TGTGCCAGCTCACCACCGAGGCAGGCTTCCTACAATGAGCAGTTCTTC.

This clonotype was found a few times. The chain employs TRBV11-2 and TRBJ2-7, with 7 bases lining up with TRBD1. Trimming took 5 bases from V and 4 from J; bases not matched to a gene: 11. From germline, CDR1 is SGHAT and CDR2 FQNNGV. The CDR3 loop spans 15 amino acids. The CDR3 here is CASSPTGTETYEQYF. CDR3 coding DNA: TGTGCCAGCAGCCCCACCGGGACAGAGACTTACGAGCAGTACTTC.

The V and J genes are TRBV7-9 and TRBJ2-2, with a possible D match to TRBD2 (6 bases). The V gene's germline CDR1 is SEHNR and CDR2 FQNEAQ (reference sequence). This CDR3 has 16 residues. V lost 1 base and J 3 bases, leaving 12 bases between the germline ends. The CDR3 here is CASSLEASAYTGELFF. The CDR3 coding sequence is TGTGCCAGCAGCTTAGAGGCTAGCGCCTACACCGGGGAGCTGTTTTTT.